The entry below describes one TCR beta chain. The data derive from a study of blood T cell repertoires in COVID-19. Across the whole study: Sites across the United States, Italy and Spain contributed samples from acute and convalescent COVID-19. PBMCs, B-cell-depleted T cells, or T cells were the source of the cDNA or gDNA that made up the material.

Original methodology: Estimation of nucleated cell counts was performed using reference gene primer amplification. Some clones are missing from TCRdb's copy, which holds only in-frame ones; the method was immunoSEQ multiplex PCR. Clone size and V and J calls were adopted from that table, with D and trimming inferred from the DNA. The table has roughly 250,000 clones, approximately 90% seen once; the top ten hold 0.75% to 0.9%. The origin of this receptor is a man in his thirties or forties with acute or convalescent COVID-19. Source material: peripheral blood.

The CDR3 here is CASSDRDRAYDEQYF. The CDR3 DNA reads TGTGCCAGCAGTGACCGGGACAGGGCTTATGACGAGCAGTACTTC. This rearrangement joins TRBV6-1 to TRBJ2-7, with 9 positions matching TRBD1. CDR1 and CDR2 (germline): MNHNS, SASEGT. The J segment lost 5 bases and the V segment lost 3 bases, leaving 8 bases of the junction unmatched. The CDR3 runs 15 residues.